This TCR beta chain was recovered during a study of CD8 T cells in Susac syndrome. The germline V gene has CDR1 DFQATT and CDR2 SNEGSKA (reference sequence). The V gene lost 1 base and the J gene lost 3 bases, with 4 bases spanning the gap. The length of the CDR3 is 11 residues. Random hexamers were used to reverse transcribe roughly 0.45 to 1 ug of RNA. The authors amplified TCR beta CDR3 across 54 Vbeta and 13 Jbeta using immunoSEQ multiplex PCR. TCRdb reanalysed the immunoSEQ multiplex PCR reads using MiXCR and keeps one entry per CDR3 protein. Of about 24,000 distinct CDR3 sequences in the sample, 93% were seen once. In blood CD8+ and CD4+ T cells, TCR beta underwent sequencing. TEMRA cells were FACS-enriched, unlike CD8+ and CD4+ T cells, which were negatively isolated.

This sequence originates from a human donor with Susac syndrome. V gene TRBV20-1 combines with J gene TRBJ2-7; D remains ambiguous. The sample was CD8+ T cells from PBMCs. CDR3 DNA: TGCAGTGCTAGAGGGGGCTACGAGCAGTACTTC. This encodes CSARGGYEQYF.